These 22 T cell receptor beta chains came from one sample sequenced in a study of shared clonotypes between healthy human individuals. Clones were read by immunoSEQ multiplex PCR, and TCRdb kept only the in-frame ones, dropping some. The sample lists approximately 1.5 million clones; approximately 98.5% were seen once. The sequenced material came from naive CD4+ T cells sorted from blood. Subset given: CD45RA+ positively selected. These receptors were collected from a man aged 30 to 39 in good health.

The chain uses TRBV28 and TRBJ2-7; the match to TRBD2 covers 12 bases. Germline V CDR1 and CDR2: MDHEN, SYDVKM. V was pared by 5 bases and J by 6 bases, with 8 bases of the junction left unmatched. The CDR3 length is 15 residues. The CDR3, as DNA: TGTGCCAGCAGTCCCCCTAGCGGGAGGGTTGGCGAGCAGTACTTC. This sequence encodes CASSPPSGRVGEQYF.

CDR3 amino acids: CASSVSLEGTQYF. The CDR3 DNA reads as TGCGCCAGCAGTGTGAGCCTTGAGGGGACCCAGTACTTC. This rearrangement joins TRBV10-1 to TRBJ2-5, with a tentative D call TRBD2 (5 bases). Germline CDR1 WNHNN, CDR2 SYGVQD (reference sequence). The germline V and J ends were trimmed by 4 bases and 7 bases, with 13 bases remaining between them. The CDR3 is made up of 13 amino acids.

The chain joins TRBV5-4 to TRBJ1-2; D is ambiguous. Trimming pared 5 bases from V and 1 base from J, leaving 6 bases between. The CDR3 runs 12 residues. Germline V gives CDR1 SGHNT, CDR2 YYREEE (reference sequence). The CDR3 bases are TGTGCCAGCAGGGAGAATAACTATGGCTACACCTTC. It encodes CASRENNYGYTF.

The V gene is TRBV18, the J gene TRBJ1-2, with D unclear. This CDR3 has 16 amino acids. CDR1 is KGHSH, CDR2 LQKENI, per germline. Trimming took 1 base from V and 0 from J, leaving 12 bases between them. In DNA, the CDR3 is TGTGCCAGCTCACCACTATTCAGCAAAGCTAACTATGGCTACACCTTC. Protein sequence: CASSPLFSKANYGYTF.

The chain carries TRBV28 and TRBJ1-5; 11 bases fit TRBD1. This CDR3 region has 17 residues. The V and J ends lost 6 bases and 3 bases, in that order; junction bases with no gene match: 10. The germline V gene encodes CDR1 MDHEN and CDR2 SYDVKM. CDR3 in amino acids: CASSWGQGVANNQPQHF. CDR3 nucleotides: TGTGCCAGCAGCTGGGGACAGGGGGTGGCAAACAATCAGCCCCAGCATTTT.

CDR3 residues: CSALNAGVFGGYTF. CDR3 sequence (DNA): TGCAGCGCCCTGAACGCAGGGGTATTCGGTGGCTACACCTTC. V usage is TRBV29-1 and J usage is TRBJ1-2; D is possibly TRBD1 (6 bases). CDR3 length: 14 residues. Germline V lookup: CDR1 SQVTM, CDR2 ANQGSEA. The V and J ends lost 7 bases and 7 bases respectively, with 22 bases between them.

This clone was detected only once. V is TRBV7-9 and J is TRBJ2-1; TRBD2 aligns across 8 bases. Germline V gives CDR1 SEHNR, CDR2 FQNEAQ (reference sequence). V shed 1 base and J 7 bases; nucleotides not matched to a gene: 9. The CDR3 spans 16 residues. CDR3 DNA: TGTGCCAGCAGCTTAGGACCAGCGGGAGCTGCGAATGAGCAGTTCTTC. Its protein product is CASSLGPAGAANEQFF.

The chain carries TRBV19 and TRBJ1-2; D is possibly TRBD1 (5 bases). The CDR3 extends over 14 amino acids. Trimming cost V 5 bases and J 5 bases, with 15 bases left between them. Germline-derived CDR1 and CDR2 are LNHDA and SQIVND (reference sequence). DNA for the CDR3: TGTGCCAGTAGTGCCGGGGGTATTCCTTATGGCTACACCTTC. Its translation is CASSAGGIPYGYTF.

The chain is built from TRBV11-2 and TRBJ2-2; the D call may be TRBD1 or TRBD2 (5 bases each). The CDR3 has 15 amino acids. Per germline, CDR1 SGHAT and CDR2 FQNNGV. V was shortened by 5 bases and J by 1 base, with 11 bases between the two germline ends. As DNA, the CDR3 is TGTGCCAGCAGCCAGGGACCGTGGAACACCGGGGAGCTGTTTTTT. It yields the protein CASSQGPWNTGELFF.

The rearrangement uses TRBV11-3 and TRBJ2-1; TRBD1 matches at 7 bases. The length of the CDR3 is 11 residues. Germline V CDR1 and CDR2: SGHNT, YENEEA. The ends lost 5 bases at V and 12 bases at J; junction bases unmatched: 4. CDR3 region: CASSHRDRQFF. The CDR3 nucleotides read TGTGCCAGCAGCCACCGGGACAGGCAGTTCTTC.

The chain combines TRBV7-2 with TRBJ2-7; D is unresolved. V lost 1 base and J lost 1, with 8 bases in between. The CDR3 has 14 residues. Looked up from germline, CDR1 is SGHTA and CDR2 is FQGNSA. CDR3 sequence: CASSLDSRSYEQYF. In nucleotides, the CDR3 is TGTGCCAGCAGCTTAGACTCCCGATCCTACGAGCAGTACTTC.

This chain connects TRBV6-1 to TRBJ2-7; D gene ambiguous. Germline-derived CDR1 and CDR2 are MNHNS and SASEGT. This CDR3 is built from 14 residues. V was pared by 5 bases and J by 2 bases, with 13 bases between. CDR3 bases: TGTGCCAGCAGTACCAAGACTGCGACCTACGAGCAGTACTTC. This codes for CASSTKTATYEQYF.

The J gene is TRBJ2-5, the V gene TRBV6-4; D gene unclear. Germline V lookup: CDR1 MRHNA, CDR2 SNTAGT. CDR3 length equals 12 residues. Trimming removed 3 bases at V and 4 bases at J, with 6 bases between. CDR3 in DNA: TGTGCCAGCAGTGAATTCGCAGAGACCCAGTACTTC. The encoded protein is CASSEFAETQYF.

The V call is TRBV18, the J call TRBJ2-2, with D perhaps matching TRBD2 (5 bases). This CDR3 is built from 15 residues. The germline V gene encodes CDR1 KGHSH and CDR2 LQKENI. The ends were cut back, 2 bases at V and 5 bases at J, with 12 bases in the middle. CDR3 bases: TGTGCCAGCTCACCATTTAACGCGGGTACCGGGGAGCTGTTTTTT. It encodes CASSPFNAGTGELFF.

The chain couples TRBV11-3 to TRBJ2-7; D not certain. V was pared by 1 base and J by 3 bases, with 7 bases between. CDR1 is SGHNT, CDR2 YENEEA, per germline. The CDR3 extends over 13 amino acids. CDR3 DNA sequence: TGTGCCAGCAGCTTAGTCTGGGGCTACGAGCAGTACTTC. This codes for CASSLVWGYEQYF.

V and J are TRBV4-3 and TRBJ1-5; D remains unclear. CDR1 and CDR2 (germline): LGHNA, YSLEER. Trimming pared 1 base from V and 3 bases from J, leaving 7 bases between. There are 14 residues in the CDR3. The CDR3 spells CASSQVGSNQPQHF. CDR3 sequence (DNA): TGCGCCAGCAGCCAAGTAGGCTCCAATCAGCCCCAGCATTTT.

Note on this clone: The sample has other DNA sequences that encode this CDR3 too. The chain carries TRBV9 and TRBJ1-2; 7 bases agree with TRBD1. Germline trimming cut 0 bases from V and 4 bases from J; bases unmatched to any gene: 3. The CDR3 has 14 amino acids. Germline V gene data show CDR1 as SGDLS and CDR2 as YYNGEE. In DNA form, the CDR3 reads TGTGCCAGCAGCGTAGGGCAGGGGGGCTATGGCTACACCTTC. This translates into CASSVGQGGYGYTF.

The V call is TRBV10-1, the J call TRBJ1-1; D might be TRBD1 (5 bases). Trimming cost V 3 bases and J 11 bases, with 13 bases left between them. Germline assignment: CDR1 WNHNN and CDR2 SYGVQD (reference sequence). The CDR3 length is 12 residues. Here the CDR3 DNA reads TGCGCCAGCAGTGAATCCGACAGTTCGGCTTTCTTT. Its translation is CASSESDSSAFF.

The chain uses TRBV19 and TRBJ2-7, with D hard to call. CDR3 size: 13 residues. The ends were cut back, 2 bases at V and 5 bases at J, with 10 bases in the middle. Germline lookup yields CDR1 LNHDA and CDR2 SQIVND (reference sequence). The CDR3 DNA is TGTGCCAGTAGTATATCCCGAGGAAACGAGCAGTACTTC. Translating it yields CASSISRGNEQYF.

This chain links TRBV5-1 with TRBJ2-7; D may be TRBD1 (5 bases). CDR1 and CDR2 from the germline V gene are SGHRS and YFSETQ. The germline V and J ends were trimmed by 2 bases and 6 bases, with 12 bases remaining between them. The CDR3 consists of 13 residues. The CDR3 coding sequence is TGCGCCAGCAGCTTTCAGGGCTTATCCGAGCAGTACTTC. Its translation is CASSFQGLSEQYF.

This clone was seen only once. The V gene is TRBV11-2, the J gene TRBJ2-1; TRBD1 matches 7 bases. V lost 4 bases and J lost 5; bases outside the gene matches: 8. Germline loops: CDR1 SGHAT, CDR2 FQNNGV. There are 15 residues in the CDR3. CDR3 nucleotides: TGTGCCAGCAGCTCCTTGCCGGGACAGCACAATGAGCAGTTCTTC. It translates to CASSSLPGQHNEQFF.

This clone has only one observation. The chain uses TRBV30 and TRBJ2-2, with 8 positions matching TRBD2. V lost 3 bases, J lost 7 bases, and 7 bases stayed unmatched. The CDR3 extends over 14 amino acids. Germline CDR1 and CDR2: GTSNPN and SVGIG (reference sequence). The CDR3 DNA sequence: TGTGCCTGGAGGGAGGCGGGAGGAATCGGGGAGCTGTTTTTT. Protein: CAWREAGGIGELFF.